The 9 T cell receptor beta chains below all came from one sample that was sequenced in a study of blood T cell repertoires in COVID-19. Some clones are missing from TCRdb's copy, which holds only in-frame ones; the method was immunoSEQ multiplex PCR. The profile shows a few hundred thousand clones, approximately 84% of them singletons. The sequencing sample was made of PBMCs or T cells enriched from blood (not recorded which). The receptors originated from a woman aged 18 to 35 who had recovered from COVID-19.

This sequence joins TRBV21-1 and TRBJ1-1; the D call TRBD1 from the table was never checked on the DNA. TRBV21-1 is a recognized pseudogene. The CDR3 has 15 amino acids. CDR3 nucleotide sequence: TGTGCCAGCAGGGGCTCAGGGGGGAGTAGCACTGAAGCTTTCTTT. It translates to CASRGSGGSSTEAFF.

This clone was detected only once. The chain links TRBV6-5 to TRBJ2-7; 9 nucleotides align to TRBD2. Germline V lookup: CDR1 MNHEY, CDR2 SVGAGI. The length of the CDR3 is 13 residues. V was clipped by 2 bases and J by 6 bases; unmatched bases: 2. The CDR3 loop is CASSYGGRGEQYF. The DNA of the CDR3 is TGTGCCAGCAGTTACGGCGGGAGGGGCGAGCAGTACTTC.

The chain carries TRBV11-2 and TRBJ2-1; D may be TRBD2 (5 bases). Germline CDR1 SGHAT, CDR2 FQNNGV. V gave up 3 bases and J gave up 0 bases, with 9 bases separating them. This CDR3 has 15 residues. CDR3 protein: CASSLTTSSYNEQFF. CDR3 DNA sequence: TGTGCCAGCAGCTTGACTACTAGCTCCTACAATGAGCAGTTCTTC.

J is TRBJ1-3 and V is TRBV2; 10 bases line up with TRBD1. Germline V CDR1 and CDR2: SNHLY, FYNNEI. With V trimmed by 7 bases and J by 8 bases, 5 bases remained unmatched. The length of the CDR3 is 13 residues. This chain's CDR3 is CASTGTGAYTIYF. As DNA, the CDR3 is TGTGCCAGCACCGGGACAGGGGCCTACACCATATATTTT.

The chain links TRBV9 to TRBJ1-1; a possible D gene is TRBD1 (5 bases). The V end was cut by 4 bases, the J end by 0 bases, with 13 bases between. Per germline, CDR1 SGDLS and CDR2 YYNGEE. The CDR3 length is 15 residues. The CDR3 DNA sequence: TGTGCCAGCAGCCCGCATGACAGCCTGAACACTGAAGCTTTCTTT. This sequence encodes CASSPHDSLNTEAFF.

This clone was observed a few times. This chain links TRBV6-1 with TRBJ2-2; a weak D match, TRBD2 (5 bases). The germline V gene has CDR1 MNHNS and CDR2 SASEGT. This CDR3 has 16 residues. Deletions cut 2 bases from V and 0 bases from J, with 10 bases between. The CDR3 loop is CASSEQHSANTGELFF. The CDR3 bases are TGTGCCAGCAGTGAACAGCATAGCGCGAACACCGGGGAGCTGTTTTTT.

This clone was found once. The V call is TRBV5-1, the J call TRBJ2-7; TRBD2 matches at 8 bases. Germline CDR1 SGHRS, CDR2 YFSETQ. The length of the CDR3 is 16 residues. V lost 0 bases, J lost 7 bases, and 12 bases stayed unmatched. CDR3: CASSLEVGGVITEQYF. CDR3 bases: TGCGCCAGCAGCTTGGAAGTCGGGGGGGTAATTACAGAGCAGTACTTC.

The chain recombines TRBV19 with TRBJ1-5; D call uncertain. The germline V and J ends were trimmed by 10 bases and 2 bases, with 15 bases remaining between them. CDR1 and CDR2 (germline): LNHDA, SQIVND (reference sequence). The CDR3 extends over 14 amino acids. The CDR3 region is CATSRTLGNQPQHF. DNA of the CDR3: TGTGCCACCTCACGCACTTTGGGCAATCAGCCCCAGCATTTT.

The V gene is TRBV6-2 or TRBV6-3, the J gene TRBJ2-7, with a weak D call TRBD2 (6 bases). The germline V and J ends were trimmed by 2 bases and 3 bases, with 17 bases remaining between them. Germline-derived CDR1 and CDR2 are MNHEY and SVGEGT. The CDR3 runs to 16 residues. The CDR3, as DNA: TGTGCCAGCAGTTACACGTTAGCGGCAGAGGGCTACGAGCAGTACTTC. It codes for CASSYTLAAEGYEQYF.